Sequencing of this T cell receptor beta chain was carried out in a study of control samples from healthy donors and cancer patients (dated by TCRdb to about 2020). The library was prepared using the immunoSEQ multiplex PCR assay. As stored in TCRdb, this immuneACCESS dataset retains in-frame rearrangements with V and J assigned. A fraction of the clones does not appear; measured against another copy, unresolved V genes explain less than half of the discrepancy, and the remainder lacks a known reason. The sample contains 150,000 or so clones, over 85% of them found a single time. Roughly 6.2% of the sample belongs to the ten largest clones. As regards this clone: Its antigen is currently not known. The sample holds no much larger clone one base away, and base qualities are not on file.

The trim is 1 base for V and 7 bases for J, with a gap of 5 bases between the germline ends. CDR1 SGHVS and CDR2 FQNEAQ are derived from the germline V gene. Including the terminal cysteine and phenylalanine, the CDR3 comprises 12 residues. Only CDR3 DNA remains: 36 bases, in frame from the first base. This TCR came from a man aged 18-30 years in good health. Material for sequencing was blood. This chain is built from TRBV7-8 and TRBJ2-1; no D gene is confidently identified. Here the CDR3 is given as CASSLVVNEQFF. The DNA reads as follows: TGTGCCAGCAGCTTAGTTGTTAATGAGCAGTTCTTC.